These 23 T cell receptor beta chains share one sample of origin, sequenced in a study of blood T cells in healthy people across ages. Alongside a J-beta primer mix, a sample-barcoded 5' primer served in a second PCR lasting roughly 7 to 11 cycles. TCRdb re-derived calls from the 5' RACE reads in MiXCR, one entry per CDR3 protein. Found here are some 730,000 distinct CDR3 sequences, approximately 21% of them singletons; the top ten hold around 21%. The sequenced sample was blood. These receptors originate from a man between 65 and 85 years old in good health.

This clonotype showed up many times. This chain connects TRBV28 to TRBJ1-2; D ambiguous. Between the trimmed V and J ends, which lost 4 bases and 1 base, there was a span of 10 bases. CDR1 is MDHEN and CDR2 is SYDVKM in the germline V gene. This CDR3 is 14 amino acids long. CDR3: CASSSSPLNYGYTF. The CDR3 DNA reads TGTGCCAGCAGTTCATCCCCTCTTAACTATGGCTACACCTTC.

The rearrangement links TRBV5-1 to TRBJ2-7; D unclear. V was pared by 7 bases and J by 0 bases, with 14 bases between. Germline V CDR1 and CDR2: SGHRS, YFSETQ. CDR3 length equals 14 residues. The CDR3 spells CASGPAGTSYEQYF. The CDR3 coding sequence is TGCGCCAGCGGTCCAGCAGGAACCTCCTACGAGCAGTACTTC.

The chain couples TRBV18 to TRBJ2-5; no definite D call. Trimming shortened V by 6 bases and J by 2 bases, and 13 bases separated the two germline ends. Germline lookup yields CDR1 KGHSH and CDR2 LQKENI. The CDR3 totals 14 residues. DNA for the CDR3: TGTGCCAGCTCGCCATCAGGCGTGCAAGAGACCCAGTACTTC. Translated, it gives CASSPSGVQETQYF.

This clonotype appeared a few times. This chain joins TRBV9 and TRBJ2-1; 7 bases match TRBD1. Germline V gene sequence: CDR1 SGDLS, CDR2 YYNGEE. The V gene end was trimmed by 2 bases and the J gene end by 4 bases; junction bases not matched to a gene: 6. The CDR3 length is 15 residues. In DNA, the CDR3 is TGTGCCAGCAGCGTTTCGCCGACAGGGTACAATGAGCAGTTCTTC. Encoded protein: CASSVSPTGYNEQFF.

The J gene is TRBJ2-3, the V gene TRBV5-1; no firm D call. The CDR3 consists of 14 residues. CDR1 is SGHRS and CDR2 is YFSETQ in the germline V gene. Deletions cut 6 bases from V and 0 bases from J, with 11 bases between. CDR3 sequence (DNA): TGCGCCAGCAAGGACCAAACTAGCACAGATACGCAGTATTTT. Its translation is CASKDQTSTDTQYF.

Many counts were recorded for this clonotype. J is TRBJ2-2 and V is TRBV29-1; 12 bases map to TRBD2. The CDR3 sequence is 17 residues long. Per germline, CDR1 SQVTM and CDR2 ANQGSEA. With V trimmed by 1 base and J by 0 bases, 3 bases remained unmatched. Here the CDR3 DNA reads TGCAGCGTTGAAGCCCCTAGCGGGAGGGCGAACACCGGGGAGCTGTTTTTT. It encodes CSVEAPSGRANTGELFF.

A few counts support this clonotype. The chain joins TRBV28 to TRBJ2-7; D is possibly TRBD1 (6 bases). The germline CDR1 and CDR2 sequences are MDHEN and SYDVKM. This CDR3 has 12 residues. Deletions cut 7 bases from V and 2 bases from J, with 9 bases between. The DNA of the CDR3 is TGTGCCAGCATAGGACAGCCCTACGAGCAGTACTTC. It specifies CASIGQPYEQYF. The full variable domain, with the rest looked up from reference TRBV28 and TRBJ2-7, is DVKVTQSSRYLVKRTGEKVFLECVQDMDHENMFWYRQDPGLGLRLIYFSYDVKMKEKGDIPEGYSVSREKKERFSLILESASTNQTSMYLCASIGQPYEQYFGPGTRLTVT.

The chain couples TRBV7-2 to TRBJ1-1, with D tentatively TRBD1 (5 bases). This CDR3 contains 14 residues. Germline-derived CDR1 and CDR2 are SGHTA and FQGNSA. V shed 1 base and J shed 4 bases, with 10 bases lying between them. The CDR3 here is CASSLVGAATEAFF. The CDR3 coding sequence is TGTGCCAGCAGCTTAGTAGGGGCTGCCACTGAAGCTTTCTTT.

This clonotype appeared a few times. The chain joins TRBV7-9 to TRBJ2-7; 9 bases map to TRBD1. The CDR3 is 15 residues long. Germline CDR1 SEHNR, CDR2 FQNEAQ (reference sequence). With 3 bases clipped from V and 4 bases from J, the junction kept 7 bases outside the gene matches. The DNA of the CDR3 is TGTGCCAGCAGCTTGGCCGGGACAGGGCATTACGAGCAGTACTTC. This encodes CASSLAGTGHYEQYF.

This chain links TRBV9 with TRBJ2-5; D gene unclear. The germline V gene has CDR1 SGDLS and CDR2 YYNGEE. V was trimmed by 0 bases and J by 2 bases, leaving 11 bases between them. The CDR3 is 15 residues long. The DNA of the CDR3 is TGTGCCAGCAGCGTAGCTACCCACCCGCAAGAGACCCAGTACTTC. This sequence encodes CASSVATHPQETQYF.

The chain recombines TRBV6-5 with TRBJ1-3; possibly TRBD1 for D (5 bases). Germline V gene sequence: CDR1 MNHEY, CDR2 SVGAGI. Trimming stripped 4 bases from V and 0 bases from J, with 16 bases between. This CDR3 is 17 amino acids long. CDR3 amino acids: CASSSLGLLSSGNTIYF. The DNA of the CDR3 is TGTGCCAGCAGTTCCCTGGGACTCCTCTCCTCTGGAAACACCATATATTTT.

In its sample, this clonotype was seen a few times. This rearrangement joins TRBV20-1 to TRBJ2-1; D might be TRBD2 (5 bases). The germline V gene encodes CDR1 DFQATT and CDR2 SNEGSKA (reference sequence). The CDR3 has 15 amino acids. V lost 2 bases and J lost 6, with 17 bases in between. CDR3 sequence (DNA): TGCAGTGCTAGACCCCCGGGAAGTAGAGTCAATGAGCAGTTCTTC. Its protein is CSARPPGSRVNEQFF.

In its sample, this clonotype was seen a few times. CDR3 nucleotide sequence: TGTGCCAGCAGGCCGTCGGGGGAAAAACTGTTTTTT. Amino acid sequence: CASRPSGEKLFF. This rearrangement joins TRBV12-3 or TRBV12-4 to TRBJ1-4, with D unclear. CDR3 length: 12 amino acids. The V end was cut by 6 bases, the J end by 8 bases, with 10 bases between.

The chain employs TRBV12-3 or TRBV12-4 and TRBJ2-5; 8 bases are shared with TRBD2. The junction had 9 bases not matched to a gene; V was cut back by 7 bases and J by 5 bases. The CDR3 runs 14 residues. The DNA for the CDR3 is TGTGCCAGCAAAGAGGGCCAGCGGGAGGAGACCCAGTACTTC. This translates into CASKEGQREETQYF.

Only a few counts were recorded for this clonotype. The chain employs TRBV28 and TRBJ1-2; D call uncertain. The CDR3 has 13 residues. Trimming pared 8 bases from V and 1 base from J, leaving 11 bases between. Germline CDR1 reads MDHEN; CDR2 reads SYDVKM. The CDR3 nucleotides read TGTGCCAGCCCCCCAGTAGGTAACTATGGCTACACCTTC. Its protein product is CASPPVGNYGYTF.

The chain uses TRBV5-1 and TRBJ2-2; 8 bases map to TRBD1. This CDR3 comprises 18 residues. Germline V gene lookup returns CDR1 SGHRS and CDR2 YFSETQ. The ends lost 4 bases at V and 5 bases at J; junction bases unmatched: 16. Written as DNA, the CDR3 is TGCGCCAGCAGCCCGAGGAAGCTGGGACAGGCCGGTACCGGGGAGCTGTTTTTT. Amino acid sequence: CASSPRKLGQAGTGELFF.

A word on this clonotype: The junction does not match germline at one end; this may be a read error. V is TRBV25-1 and J is TRBJ2-1; D may correspond to TRBD1 or TRBD2 (6 bases each). The germline V gene has CDR1 MGHDK and CDR2 SYGVNS. CDR3 length: 12 amino acids. The CDR3 DNA sequence: TGTGCCAGCAGTTCAACAGGGAGGTCTTTTGACTTC. Protein: CASSSTGRSFDF.

The chain is built from TRBV28 and TRBJ2-3; TRBD2 matches at 14 bases. CDR3 length: 20 residues. The junction had 12 bases not matched to a gene; V was cut back by 2 bases and J by 2 bases. The germline CDR1 and CDR2 sequences are MDHEN and SYDVKM. As DNA, the CDR3 is TGTGCCAGCAGTTTAGTGACTAGCGGGGGGGTCCTTTATGTCACAGATACGCAGTATTTT. Protein: CASSLVTSGGVLYVTDTQYF.

The chain recombines TRBV5-6 with TRBJ2-2; D is ambiguous. Germline CDR1 reads SGHDT; CDR2 reads YYEEEE. V was cut by 0 bases and J by 3 bases, with 6 bases left in between. This CDR3 region has 14 residues. The CDR3 nucleotides are TGTGCCAGCAGCTTGGATCCTGACACCGGGGAGCTGTTTTTT. Translation: CASSLDPDTGELFF.

This sequence joins TRBV4-1 and TRBJ2-4, with D perhaps TRBD1 (6 bases). The V and J ends lost 1 base and 8 bases respectively, with 18 bases between them. This CDR3 region has 16 residues. Germline V gene lookup returns CDR1 MGHRA and CDR2 YSYEKL. The CDR3 protein is CASSQARIFSGDIQYF. The CDR3, as DNA: TGCGCCAGCAGCCAAGCGAGGATTTTCTCAGGGGACATTCAGTACTTC.

This clonotype was seen a few times. The J gene is TRBJ1-5, the V gene TRBV7-9; D unclear. The germline V gene encodes CDR1 SEHNR and CDR2 FQNEAQ (reference sequence). The CDR3 has 13 amino acids. Deletions cut 4 bases from V and 5 bases from J, with 9 bases between. CDR3 sequence (DNA): TGTGCCAGCAGCTCCGAGGCGGATCAGCCCCAGCATTTT. Translated, it gives CASSSEADQPQHF.

This chain joins TRBV29-1 and TRBJ1-2; D is ambiguous. The V end lost 3 bases, the J end lost 4 bases, and 9 bases lay between the germline ends. The CDR3 has 12 residues. Germline V gene data show CDR1 as SQVTM and CDR2 as ANQGSEA. The DNA for the CDR3 is TGCAGCGTTGAGTACTACCTCTATGGCTACACCTTC. This translates into CSVEYYLYGYTF.

V and J are TRBV12-3 or TRBV12-4 and TRBJ2-5, with D perhaps TRBD2 (6 bases). The J call may not be correct, given that the DNA end is closer to TRBJ2-7. The CDR3 sequence is 14 residues long. Written as DNA, the CDR3 is TGTGCCAGCAGTCGGGTTTTGCTCGGGGGCGAGCAGTACGTC. Translated, it gives CASSRVLLGGEQYV.